The clone carrying this T cell receptor (beta chain) was recorded many times. The sample is drawn from a study of blood T cell repertoires in COVID-19. Study information: The study drew acute and convalescent COVID-19 samples from the United States, Italy and Spain. PBMCs, B-cell-depleted T cells, or T cells provided the cDNA or gDNA that made up the material.

Per the study methods: Estimated nucleated cell counts came from reference gene primer amplification. Assay: immunoSEQ multiplex PCR; the TCRdb copy retains only in-frame clones and omits some. V, J and clone size are those of that table, while D and trimming were read from the DNA. The sample has 210,000 or so clones, around 75% seen once. With 5 bases removed from V and 2 bases from J, the gap between germline ends came to 12 bases. The germline gives CDR1 LNHDA, CDR2 SQIVND (reference sequence). This CDR3 is 14 amino acids long. The chain recombines TRBV19 with TRBJ1-1, with D unclear. The sequence derives from a human donor in a cohort sampled during active COVID-19. The sample comprised peripheral blood. CDR3 amino acids: CASSLTPGNTEAFF. DNA of the CDR3: TGTGCCAGTAGTTTAACGCCAGGCAACACTGAAGCTTTCTTT.